This TCR beta chain was recorded in a study of T-cell memory formation after mild COVID-19. Overall study results and limits: Contracting CD4+ clones lay largely in CM and EM, with CD8+ ones residing in EMRA. CD4+ bias marked clones expanding day 15 to 37, unlike balanced contracting clones.

The germline gives CDR1 LGHNA, CDR2 YSLEER. The V end was cut by 1 base, the J end by 4 bases, with 9 bases between. This CDR3 is 14 amino acids long. Constant-segment-primed 5'RACE gave TCR alpha and TCR beta cDNA libraries with sample barcodes and UMIs. TCRdb processed the 5' RACE reads anew with MiXCR; each CDR3 protein has one entry. The sample consists of about 110,000 distinct CDR3 sequences, about a fifth of them appearing once. Details on this clonotype: Its cognate antigen is unknown.

What was sequenced was PBMCs or a T cell subset sorted from them (not recorded which). The receptor was isolated from a man between 18 and 29 years old who had mild COVID-19 (a few samples of this study predate the infection). Cell type and time point are not known. The V and J genes are TRBV4-3 and TRBJ2-3, with D uncertain. The DNA for the CDR3 is TGCGCCAGCAGCCAAGTACTGGTCGCAGATACGCAGTATTTT. Translating it yields CASSQVLVADTQYF.